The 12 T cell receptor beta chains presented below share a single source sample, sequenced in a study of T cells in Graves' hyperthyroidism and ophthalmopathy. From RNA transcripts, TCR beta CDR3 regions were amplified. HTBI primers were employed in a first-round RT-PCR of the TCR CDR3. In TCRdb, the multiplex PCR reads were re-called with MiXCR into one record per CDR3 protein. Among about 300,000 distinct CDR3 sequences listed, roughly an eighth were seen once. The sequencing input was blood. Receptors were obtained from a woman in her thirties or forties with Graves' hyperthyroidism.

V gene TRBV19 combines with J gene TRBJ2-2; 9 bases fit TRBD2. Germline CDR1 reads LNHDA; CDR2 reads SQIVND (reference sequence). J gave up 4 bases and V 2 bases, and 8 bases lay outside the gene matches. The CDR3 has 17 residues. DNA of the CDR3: TGTGCCAGTAGTATAAAACTAGCGGGCGAATTCACCGGGGAGCTGTTTTTT. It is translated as CASSIKLAGEFTGELFF.

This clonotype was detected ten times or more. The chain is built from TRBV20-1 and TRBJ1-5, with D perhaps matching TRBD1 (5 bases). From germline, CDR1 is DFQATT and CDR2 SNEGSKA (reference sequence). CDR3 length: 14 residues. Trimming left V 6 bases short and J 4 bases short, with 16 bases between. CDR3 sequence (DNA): TGCAGTGCACAACCAGGGCCCTCTAATCAGCCCCAGCATTTT. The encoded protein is CSAQPGPSNQPQHF.

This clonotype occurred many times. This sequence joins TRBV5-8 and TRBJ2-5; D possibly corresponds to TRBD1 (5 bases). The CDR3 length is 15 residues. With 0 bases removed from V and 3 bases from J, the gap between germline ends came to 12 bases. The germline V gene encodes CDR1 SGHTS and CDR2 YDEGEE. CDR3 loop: CASSLDWGWEETQYF. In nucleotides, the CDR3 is TGTGCCAGCAGCTTGGACTGGGGCTGGGAAGAGACCCAGTACTTC.

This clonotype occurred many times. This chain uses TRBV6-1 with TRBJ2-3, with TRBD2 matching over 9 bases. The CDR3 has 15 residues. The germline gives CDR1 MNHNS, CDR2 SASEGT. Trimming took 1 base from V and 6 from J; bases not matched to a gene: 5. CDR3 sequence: CASSEEAGGRDTQYF. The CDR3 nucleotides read TGTGCCAGCAGTGAAGAGGCGGGGGGGAGGGATACGCAGTATTTT.

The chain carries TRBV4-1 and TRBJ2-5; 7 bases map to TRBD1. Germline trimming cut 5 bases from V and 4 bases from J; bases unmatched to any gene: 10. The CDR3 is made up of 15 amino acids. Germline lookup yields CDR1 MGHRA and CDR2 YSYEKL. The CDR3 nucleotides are TGCGCCAGCAGCTATCGACAGGGAAATCGAGAGACCCAGTACTTC. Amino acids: CASSYRQGNRETQYF.

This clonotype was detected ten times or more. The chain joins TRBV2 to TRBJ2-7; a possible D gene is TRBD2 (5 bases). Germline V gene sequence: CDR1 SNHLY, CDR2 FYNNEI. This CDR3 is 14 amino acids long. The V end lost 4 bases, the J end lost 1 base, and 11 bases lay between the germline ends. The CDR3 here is CASSASGISYEQYF. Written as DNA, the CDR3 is TGTGCCAGCAGTGCCAGCGGAATATCCTACGAGCAGTACTTC.

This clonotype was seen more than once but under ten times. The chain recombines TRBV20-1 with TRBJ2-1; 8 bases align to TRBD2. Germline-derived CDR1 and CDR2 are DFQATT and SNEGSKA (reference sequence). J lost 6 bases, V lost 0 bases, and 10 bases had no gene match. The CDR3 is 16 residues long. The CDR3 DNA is TGCAGTGCTAGAGATCGGGCCAGCGGGAGCGGCAATGAGCAGTTCTTC. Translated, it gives CSARDRASGSGNEQFF.

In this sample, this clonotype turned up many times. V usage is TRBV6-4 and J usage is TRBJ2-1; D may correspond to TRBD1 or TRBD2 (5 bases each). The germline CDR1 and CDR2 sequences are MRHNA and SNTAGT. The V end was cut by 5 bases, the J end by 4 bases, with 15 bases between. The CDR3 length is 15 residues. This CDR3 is CASSPKGTDYNEQFF. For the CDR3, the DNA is TGTGCCAGCAGTCCCAAAGGGACCGATTACAATGAGCAGTTCTTC.

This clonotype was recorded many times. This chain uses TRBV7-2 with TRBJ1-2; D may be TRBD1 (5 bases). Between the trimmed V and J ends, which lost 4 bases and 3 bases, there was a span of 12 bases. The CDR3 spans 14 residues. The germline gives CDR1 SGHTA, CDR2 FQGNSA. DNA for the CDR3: TGTGCCAGCAGCTCCAGTGGCAGGGACTATGGCTACACCTTC. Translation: CASSSSGRDYGYTF.

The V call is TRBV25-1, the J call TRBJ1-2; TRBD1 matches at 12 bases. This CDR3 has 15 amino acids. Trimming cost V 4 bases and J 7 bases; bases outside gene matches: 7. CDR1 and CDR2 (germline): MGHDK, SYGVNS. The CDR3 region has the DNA TGTGCCAGCAGTGGAGGGGGACAGGGGGCTCTTGGCTACACCTTC. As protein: CASSGGGQGALGYTF.

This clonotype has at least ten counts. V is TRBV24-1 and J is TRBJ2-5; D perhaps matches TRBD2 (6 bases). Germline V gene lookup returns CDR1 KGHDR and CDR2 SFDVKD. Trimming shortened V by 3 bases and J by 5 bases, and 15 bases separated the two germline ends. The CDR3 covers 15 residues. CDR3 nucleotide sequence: TGTGCCACCAGTGATCCGACGACTAGACAGGAGACCCAGTACTTC. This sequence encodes CATSDPTTRQETQYF.

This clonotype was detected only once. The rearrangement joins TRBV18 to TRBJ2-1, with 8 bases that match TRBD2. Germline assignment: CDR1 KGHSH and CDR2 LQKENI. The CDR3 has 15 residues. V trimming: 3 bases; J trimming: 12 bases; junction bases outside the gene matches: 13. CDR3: CASSPGLDYNERQFF. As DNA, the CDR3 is TGTGCCAGCTCACCGGGACTAGATTACAATGAGAGGCAGTTCTTC.